The entry below describes one TCR beta chain. It lacks a known antigen. No much larger clone exists at a distance of one base, and base qualities are not known. This sample was included in a study of T cell responses to AZD1222 COVID-19 vaccine (dated by TCRdb to the early 2020s). Context from the whole study: A total of 230 to 250 trial participants underwent TCR sequencing, of whom about 210 had received two doses of AZD1222 and some 25 had received two doses of the MenACWY control vaccine. Trial participants were enrolled by age into subgroups of 18-55, 56-69 and 70-plus years, and 148, 28 and 57 TCR-sequenced participants, respectively, were included in these subgroups. Broad study findings and their caveats: No day 14 peak-response samples were available, so repertoires were characterized only after the peak T cell response. Reportedly, close to half of the unique spike-specific TCRs recognized epitopes lying outside the regions that are mutated in the B.1.351 and B.1.1.7 variants. CD4 TCRs associated with the vaccine covered the entire spike protein, and the dominant responses were in regions 160-218 and 743-854. In the small 56-69-year group, the increase in depth fell short of significance, most likely because of low power. Participants were mostly white British and included more females than males, and it was suggested by the authors that clonal diversity may have been underestimated. Conclusions about previously exposed vaccinees were limited because only a handful of AZD1222 recipients were SARS-CoV-2 seropositive at baseline. After two AZD1222 doses, both the breadth and the depth of spike-specific TCRs were significantly higher than at day 0 and than in MenACWY recipients.

The CDR3 regions of human TCRbeta chains were subjected to immunosequencing. As for the original processing: Repertoire TCRs were matched against a reference library of SARS-CoV-2-specific TCRs generated with the MIRA antigen-specificity platform. Breadth meant the fraction of unique TCRs that were SARS-CoV-2-associated, whereas depth meant the fraction of total T cells that were SARS-CoV-2-associated. Each spike-specific TCR was assigned to its reactive spike region and to a CD4 or CD8 class using the MIRA data. Log10-transformed breadth and depth values were compared by one-way ANOVA with Sidak's multiple comparisons tests. Here the immuneACCESS table is served through TCRdb, limited to in-frame sequences with V and J called. Missing clones are a known gap in these copies; in checked studies unresolved V genes cover under half, and the rest lacks a known reason. V and J calls and clone size are as listed in that table; D and trimming were resolved from the DNA. The sample table shows approximately 150,000 clones, and around 90% are seen once. The ten largest clones take up around 4.5% of the sample.

The junction shows trimming of 4 bases on V and 8 bases on J, plus 9 bases between the germline ends. Taken from the germline V gene, the CDR1 and CDR2 loops are SGHDT and YYEEEE. The CDR3 starts with the cysteine, ends with the phenylalanine, and has 11 residues. Only the CDR3 region is kept as DNA, spanning 33 bases read in frame from base 1. According to the study, the label for this sample's time point signals: about 28 days (+/-7) after the second vaccine dose. Reading the label with the study, this specimen's treatment or condition is: meningococcal conjugate vaccine given as trial control. Samples from vaccinated people were obtained from the UK trials COV001 and COV002, which included a single-blind randomized controlled phase 2/3 trial of AZD1222 (ChAdOx1 nCoV-19) in healthy adults. For TCRbeta chain sequencing, PBMC samples were collected from trial participants at day 0 and at day 28 after the second dose.

The source is an adult who received the MenACWY meningococcal vaccine as a control. The sequence links TRBV5-6 to TRBJ1-1; a confident D gene designation cannot be given. Sequenced material: peripheral blood, taken 28 days after the second dose of the MenACWY control vaccine. CDR3 reads: CASSTTREAFF. DNA sequence: TGTGCCAGCAGCACCACACGAGAAGCTTTCTTT.